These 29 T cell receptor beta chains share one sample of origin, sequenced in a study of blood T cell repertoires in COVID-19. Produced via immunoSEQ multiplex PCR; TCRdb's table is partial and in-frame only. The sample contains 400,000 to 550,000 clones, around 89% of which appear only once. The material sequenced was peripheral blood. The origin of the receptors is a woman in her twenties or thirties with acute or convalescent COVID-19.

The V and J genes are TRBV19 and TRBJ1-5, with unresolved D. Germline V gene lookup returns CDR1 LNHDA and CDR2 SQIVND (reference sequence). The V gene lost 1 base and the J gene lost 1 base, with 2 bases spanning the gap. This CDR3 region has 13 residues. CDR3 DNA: TGTGCCAGTAGTATAGCGAGCAATCAGCCCCAGCATTTT. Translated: CASSIASNQPQHF.

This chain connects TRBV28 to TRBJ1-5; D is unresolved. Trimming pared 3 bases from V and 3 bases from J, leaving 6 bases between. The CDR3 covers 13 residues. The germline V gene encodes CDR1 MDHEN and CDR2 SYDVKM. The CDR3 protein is CASSFSNNQPQHF. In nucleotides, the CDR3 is TGTGCCAGCAGTTTCTCTAACAATCAGCCCCAGCATTTT.

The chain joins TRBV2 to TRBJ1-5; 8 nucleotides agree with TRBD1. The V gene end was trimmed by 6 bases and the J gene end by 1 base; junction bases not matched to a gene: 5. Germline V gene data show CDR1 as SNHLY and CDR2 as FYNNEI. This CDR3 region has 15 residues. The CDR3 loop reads CASRLDRASNQPQHF. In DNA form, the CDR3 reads TGTGCCAGCAGATTGGACAGGGCCAGCAATCAGCCCCAGCATTTT. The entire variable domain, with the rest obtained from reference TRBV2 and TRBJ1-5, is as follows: EPEVTQTPSHQVTQMGQEVILRCVPISNHLYFYWYRQILGQKVEFLVSFYNNEISEKSEIFDDQFSVERPDGSNFTLKIRSTKLEDSAMYFCASRLDRASNQPQHFGDGTRLSIL.

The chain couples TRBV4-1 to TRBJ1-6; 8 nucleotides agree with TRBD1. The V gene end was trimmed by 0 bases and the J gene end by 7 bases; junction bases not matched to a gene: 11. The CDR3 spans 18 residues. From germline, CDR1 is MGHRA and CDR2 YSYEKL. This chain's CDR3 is CASSQERVTGVENSPLHF. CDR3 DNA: TGCGCCAGCAGCCAAGAAAGGGTGACAGGGGTTGAAAATTCACCCCTCCACTTT.

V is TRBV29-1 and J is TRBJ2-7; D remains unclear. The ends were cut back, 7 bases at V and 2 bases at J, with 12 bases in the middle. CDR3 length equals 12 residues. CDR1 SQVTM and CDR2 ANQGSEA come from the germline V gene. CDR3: CSAMTDTYEQYF. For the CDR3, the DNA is TGCAGCGCGATGACTGATACCTACGAGCAGTACTTC.

CDR3 loop: CAGNRGSSYEQYF. The DNA of the CDR3 is TGTGCCGGGAACCGGGGTAGCTCCTACGAGCAGTACTTC. V usage is TRBV30 and J usage is TRBJ2-7; D perhaps matches TRBD2 (5 bases). Germline V gene sequence: CDR1 GTSNPN, CDR2 SVGIG (reference sequence). The CDR3 is 13 residues long. V was clipped by 8 bases and J by 0 bases, with 14 bases between them.

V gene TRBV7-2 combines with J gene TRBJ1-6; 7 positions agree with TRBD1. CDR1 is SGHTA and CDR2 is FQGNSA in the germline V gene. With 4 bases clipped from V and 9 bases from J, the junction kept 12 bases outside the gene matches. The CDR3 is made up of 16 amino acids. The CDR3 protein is CASSSSTGIMVSPLHF. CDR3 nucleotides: TGTGCCAGCAGCTCCTCGACAGGGATTATGGTTTCACCCCTCCACTTT.

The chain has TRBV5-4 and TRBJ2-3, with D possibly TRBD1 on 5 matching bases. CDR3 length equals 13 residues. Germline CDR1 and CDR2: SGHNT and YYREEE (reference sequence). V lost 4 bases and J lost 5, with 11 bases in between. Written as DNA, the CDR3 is TGTGCCAGCAGCCCCGAGACAGAAGATACGCAGTATTTT. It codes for CASSPETEDTQYF.

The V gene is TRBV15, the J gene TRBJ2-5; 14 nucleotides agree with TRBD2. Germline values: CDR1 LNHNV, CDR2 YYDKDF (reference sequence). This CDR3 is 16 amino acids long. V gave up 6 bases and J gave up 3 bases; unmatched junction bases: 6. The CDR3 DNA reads TGTGCCACCAGGGGTGGACTAGCGGGGGGAGAAGAGACCCAGTACTTC. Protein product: CATRGGLAGGEETQYF.

The CDR3 protein is CSARQGAQQYF. CDR3 in DNA: TGCAGTGCCCGACAAGGGGCGCAGCAGTACTTC. The chain carries TRBV20-1 and TRBJ2-7; tentative D call: TRBD1 (5 bases). Germline V gene sequence: CDR1 DFQATT, CDR2 SNEGSKA (reference sequence). The CDR3 is 11 amino acids. Trimming took 6 bases from V and 8 from J, leaving 14 bases between them.

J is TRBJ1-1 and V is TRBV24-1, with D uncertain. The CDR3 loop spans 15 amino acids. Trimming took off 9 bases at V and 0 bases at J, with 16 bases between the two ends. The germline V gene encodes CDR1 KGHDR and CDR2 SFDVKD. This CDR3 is CATRGSGSLNTEAFF. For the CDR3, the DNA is TGTGCCACCCGGGGAAGTGGGTCCTTGAACACTGAAGCTTTCTTT.

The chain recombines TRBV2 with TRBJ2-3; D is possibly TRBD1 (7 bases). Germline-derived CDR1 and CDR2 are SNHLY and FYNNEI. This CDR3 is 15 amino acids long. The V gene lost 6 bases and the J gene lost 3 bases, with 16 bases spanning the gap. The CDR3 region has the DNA TGTGCCAGCAGACCCAGGGGGGCGGGGACAGATACGCAGTATTTT. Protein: CASRPRGAGTDTQYF.

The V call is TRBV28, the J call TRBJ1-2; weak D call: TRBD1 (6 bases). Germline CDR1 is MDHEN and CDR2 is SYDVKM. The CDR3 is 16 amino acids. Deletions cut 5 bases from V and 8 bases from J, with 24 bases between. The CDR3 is CASSLYLRGSRRGYTF. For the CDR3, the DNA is TGTGCCAGCAGTCTCTACCTCAGGGGCAGCAGAAGGGGCTACACCTTC.

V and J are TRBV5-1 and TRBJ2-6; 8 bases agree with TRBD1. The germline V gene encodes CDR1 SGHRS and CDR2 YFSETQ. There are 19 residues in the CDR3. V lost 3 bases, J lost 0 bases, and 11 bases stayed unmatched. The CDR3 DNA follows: TGCGCCAGCAGCTGGAACCGGGACAGGTTACGCTCTGGGGCCAACGTCCTGACTTTC. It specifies CASSWNRDRLRSGANVLTF.

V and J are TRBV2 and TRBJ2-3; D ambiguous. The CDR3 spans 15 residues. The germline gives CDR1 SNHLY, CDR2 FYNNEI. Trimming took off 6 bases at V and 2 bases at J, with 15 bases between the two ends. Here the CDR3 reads CASRPRRRVTDTQYF. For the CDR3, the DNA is TGTGCCAGCAGACCAAGACGTCGGGTCACAGATACGCAGTATTTT.

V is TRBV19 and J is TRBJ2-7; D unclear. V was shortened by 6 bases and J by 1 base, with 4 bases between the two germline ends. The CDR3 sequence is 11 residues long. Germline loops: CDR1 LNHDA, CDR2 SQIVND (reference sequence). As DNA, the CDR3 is TGTGCCAGTAGACAGTCCTACGAGCAGTACTTC. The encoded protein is CASRQSYEQYF.

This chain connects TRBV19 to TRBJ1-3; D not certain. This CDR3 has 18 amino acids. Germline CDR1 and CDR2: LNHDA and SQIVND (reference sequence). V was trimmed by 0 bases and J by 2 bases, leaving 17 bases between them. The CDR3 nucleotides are TGTGCCAGTAGTATAGATTACCCTTCTTTGGCTCCTGGAAACACCATATATTTT. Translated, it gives CASSIDYPSLAPGNTIYF.

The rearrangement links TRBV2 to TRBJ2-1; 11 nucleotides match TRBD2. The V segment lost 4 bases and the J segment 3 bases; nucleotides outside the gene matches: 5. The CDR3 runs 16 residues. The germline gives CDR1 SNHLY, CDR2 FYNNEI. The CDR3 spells CASSARLAGNYNEQFF. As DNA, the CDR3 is TGTGCCAGCAGTGCAAGACTAGCGGGGAACTACAATGAGCAGTTCTTC. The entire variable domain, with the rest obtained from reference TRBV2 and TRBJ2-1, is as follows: EPEVTQTPSHQVTQMGQEVILRCVPISNHLYFYWYRQILGQKVEFLVSFYNNEISEKSEIFDDQFSVERPDGSNFTLKIRSTKLEDSAMYFCASSARLAGNYNEQFFGPGTRLTVL.

CDR3 nucleotides: TGCGCCAGCAGCCAAAGACGGGGACAGGCAATGTATGAAAACACCATATATTTT. It yields the protein CASSQRRGQAMYENTIYF. The chain links TRBV4-1 to TRBJ1-3, with 8 bases identical to TRBD1. The V gene's germline CDR1 is MGHRA and CDR2 YSYEKL. J gave up 6 bases and V 2 bases, and 15 bases lay outside the gene matches. The CDR3 has 18 residues.

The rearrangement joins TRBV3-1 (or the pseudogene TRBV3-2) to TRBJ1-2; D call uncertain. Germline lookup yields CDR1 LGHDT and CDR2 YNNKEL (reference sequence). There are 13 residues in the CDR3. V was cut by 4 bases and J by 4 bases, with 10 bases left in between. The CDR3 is CASSLRTPYGYTF. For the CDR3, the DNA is TGTGCCAGCAGCCTCAGGACTCCCTATGGCTACACCTTC.

The CDR3 region has the DNA TGTGCCAGCAGTTTATTTTCGAAGCCGGACAGGGGGCAAGAAGAGACCCAGTACTTC. It yields the protein CASSLFSKPDRGQEETQYF. This chain connects TRBV28 to TRBJ2-5; 11 nucleotides align to TRBD1. CDR1 and CDR2 from the germline V gene are MDHEN and SYDVKM. V shed 1 base, J shed 3 bases, and the junction held 13 bases outside the gene matches. The length of the CDR3 is 19 residues.

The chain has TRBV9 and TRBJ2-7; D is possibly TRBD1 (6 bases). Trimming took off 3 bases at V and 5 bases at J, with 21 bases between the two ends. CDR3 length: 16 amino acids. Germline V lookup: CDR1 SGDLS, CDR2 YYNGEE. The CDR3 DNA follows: TGTGCCAGCAGCGCTTCTCCCCGGGACAACCAACACGAGCAGTACTTC. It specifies CASSASPRDNQHEQYF.

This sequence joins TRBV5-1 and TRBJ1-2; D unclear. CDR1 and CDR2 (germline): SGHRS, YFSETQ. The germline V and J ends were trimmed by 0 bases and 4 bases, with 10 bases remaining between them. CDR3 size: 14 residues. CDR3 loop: CASSLEAGSYGYTF. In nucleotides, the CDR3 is TGCGCCAGCAGCTTGGAGGCAGGCAGCTATGGCTACACCTTC.

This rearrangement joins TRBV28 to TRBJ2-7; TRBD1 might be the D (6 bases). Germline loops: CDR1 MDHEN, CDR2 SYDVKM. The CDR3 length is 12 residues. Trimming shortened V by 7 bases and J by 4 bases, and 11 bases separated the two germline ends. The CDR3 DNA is TGTGCCAGCAAACAGGGTCGGTACGAGCAGTACTTC. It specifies CASKQGRYEQYF.

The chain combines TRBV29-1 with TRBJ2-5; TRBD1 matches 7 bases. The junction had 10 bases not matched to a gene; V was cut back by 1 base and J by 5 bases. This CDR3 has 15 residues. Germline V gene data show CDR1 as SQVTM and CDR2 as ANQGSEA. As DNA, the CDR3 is TGCAGCGTTGAAGGCGTCGAGGGGGCCGATGAGACCCAGTACTTC. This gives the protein CSVEGVEGADETQYF.

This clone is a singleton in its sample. CDR3 sequence (DNA): TGTGCCAGCAGCGCGGAGGACGGATGGGATTCACCCCTCCACTTT. Protein: CASSAEDGWDSPLHF. The chain is built from TRBV5-8 and TRBJ1-6; D not certain. Trimming pared 4 bases from V and 8 bases from J, leaving 16 bases between. This CDR3 is built from 15 residues. In germline, CDR1 is SGHTS, CDR2 YDEGEE.

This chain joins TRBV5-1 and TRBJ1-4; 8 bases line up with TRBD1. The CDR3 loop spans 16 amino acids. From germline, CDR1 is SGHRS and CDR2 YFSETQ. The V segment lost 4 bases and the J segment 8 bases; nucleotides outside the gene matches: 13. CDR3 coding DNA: TGCGCCAGCAGCCTATACTCGGACAGGGTAGGAGAAAAACTGTTTTTT. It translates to CASSLYSDRVGEKLFF.

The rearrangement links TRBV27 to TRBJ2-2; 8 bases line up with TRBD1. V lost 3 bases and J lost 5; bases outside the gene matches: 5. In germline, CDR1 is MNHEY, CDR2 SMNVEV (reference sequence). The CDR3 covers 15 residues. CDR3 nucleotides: TGTGCCAGCAGTTTTGGACAGGGACGGACCGGGGAGCTGTTTTTT. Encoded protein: CASSFGQGRTGELFF.

The CDR3 DNA follows: TGTGCCAGCAGCTTGGAGGCACAGGGGGCCGAGCAGTACTTC. Translation: CASSLEAQGAEQYF. The chain uses TRBV5-4 and TRBJ2-7; TRBD1 matches 9 bases. V shed 0 bases and J 6 bases; nucleotides not matched to a gene: 4. The CDR3 is 14 amino acids. CDR1 and CDR2 (germline): SGHNT, YYREEE (reference sequence).